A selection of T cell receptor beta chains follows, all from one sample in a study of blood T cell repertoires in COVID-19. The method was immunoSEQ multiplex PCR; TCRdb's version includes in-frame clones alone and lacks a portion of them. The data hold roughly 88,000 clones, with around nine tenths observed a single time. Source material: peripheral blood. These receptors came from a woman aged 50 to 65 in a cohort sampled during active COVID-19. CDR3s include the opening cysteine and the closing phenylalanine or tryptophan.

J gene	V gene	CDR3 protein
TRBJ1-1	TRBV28	CASSLFPGSSGTEAFF
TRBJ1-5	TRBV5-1	CASSLTGTGNQPQHF
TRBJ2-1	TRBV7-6	CASSRTGTERYNEQFF
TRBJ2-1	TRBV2	CASSEGGPGNEQFF
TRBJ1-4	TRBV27	CASSYQGAGFATNEKLFF
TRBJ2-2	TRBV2	CASSGDRGLYTGELFF
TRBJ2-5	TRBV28	CASRGRGGETQYF
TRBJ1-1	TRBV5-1	CASSSGTLNTEAFF
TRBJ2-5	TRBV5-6	CASSYPGQETQYF
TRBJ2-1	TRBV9	CASSVGGGTYNEQFF
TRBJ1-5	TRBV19	CASSIEGAGNQPQHF
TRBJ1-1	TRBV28	CASSPSWATREAFF
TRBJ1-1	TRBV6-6	CASSYAGTEAFF
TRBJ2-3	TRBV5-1	CASRSDSDTDTQYF
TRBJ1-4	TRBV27	CASRPTVNEKLFF
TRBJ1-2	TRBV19	CASLASYRETGYTF
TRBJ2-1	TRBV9	CASSVRDYSYNEQFF
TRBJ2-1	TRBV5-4	CASSFSSEVTDNEQFF
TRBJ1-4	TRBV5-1	CASMDTLREKLFF
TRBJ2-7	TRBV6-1	CASSEGAAGRGEQYF
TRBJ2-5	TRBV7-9	CASSPGDRGYQETQYF
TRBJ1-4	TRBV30	CAWMLGAANEKLFF
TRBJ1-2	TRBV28	CAAGGYTF
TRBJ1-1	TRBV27	CASSSGTGGEAEAFF
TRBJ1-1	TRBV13	CASSPRTGGDTEAFF
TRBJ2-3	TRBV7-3	CASTLSGGAADTQYF
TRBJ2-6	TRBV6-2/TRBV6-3	CASGLSRGSSWANVLTF
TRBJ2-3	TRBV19	CASRNQGTDTQYF
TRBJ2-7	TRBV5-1	CASSLGTSGYEQYF
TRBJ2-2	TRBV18	CASSPLGQAGELFF
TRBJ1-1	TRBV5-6	CASSPTRTANTEAFF
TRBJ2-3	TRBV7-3	CASSLNAVAGGSDTQYF
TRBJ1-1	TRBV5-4	CASSLVRETEAFF
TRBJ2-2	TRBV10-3	CAISDHGLAGNTGELFF
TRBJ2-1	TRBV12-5	CASGADPGQYYNEQFF
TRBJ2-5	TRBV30	CAWSGGTGAYETQYF
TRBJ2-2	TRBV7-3	CASSSRQGPKGTGELFF
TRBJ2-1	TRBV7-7	CASSLARLAGFKHNEQFF
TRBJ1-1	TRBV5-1	CASSWQGQGRTEAFF
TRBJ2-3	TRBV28	CASRSPSGRIDTQYF
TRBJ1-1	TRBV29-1	CSVAKNTEAFF
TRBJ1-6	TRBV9	CASSVEGVSYNSPLHF
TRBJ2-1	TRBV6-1	CASSEAGGPLNEQFF
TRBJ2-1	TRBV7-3	CASSLLGGGRTEQFF
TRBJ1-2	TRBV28	CASSPGTANYGYTF
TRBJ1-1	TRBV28	CASTPWGLTLNTEAFF
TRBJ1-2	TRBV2	CASSEGSIQSNYGYTF
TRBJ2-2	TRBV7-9	CASSFLAVSNTGELFF
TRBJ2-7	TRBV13	CASSLGGGRASYEQYF
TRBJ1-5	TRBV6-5	CASRGGTTTGTQHF
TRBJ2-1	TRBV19	CASSTTRGPYNEQFF
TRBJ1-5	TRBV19	CASSIDPRQPQHF
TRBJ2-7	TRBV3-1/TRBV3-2	CASSRPGTSGSYEQYF
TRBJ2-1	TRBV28	CASSLPRLVYNEQFF
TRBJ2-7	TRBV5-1	CASSLTLAGDGDEQYF
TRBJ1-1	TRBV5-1	CASSLWEQGQAFF
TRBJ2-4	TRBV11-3	CASSSQTSAKNIQYF
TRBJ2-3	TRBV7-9	CASRWGRTDTQYF
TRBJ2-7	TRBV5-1	CASREGLATTYEQYF
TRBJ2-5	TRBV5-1	CASSPSTETQYF